The entry that follows covers one TCR beta chain sequence. The data were obtained in a study of identical twins. TCRdb ran MiXCR on the 5' RACE reads and lists one entry per CDR3 protein. The sample includes around 960,000 distinct CDR3 sequences, around 12% of them seen just once. The CDR3 is 15 amino acids. Trimming pared 1 base from V and 4 bases from J, leaving 13 bases between. Germline CDR1 MGHDK, CDR2 SYGVNS. The data were also submitted as part of a second study, on yellow fever vaccine responses in identical twins.

The chain carries TRBV25-1 and TRBJ1-2; D is unresolved. The sample comprised PBMCs. This TCR came from a woman younger than 30 in good health. DNA for the CDR3: TGTGCCAGCAGTGAATCAGAGGGTGCCCTCTATGGCTACACCTTC. Protein sequence: CASSESEGALYGYTF.